This T cell receptor (beta chain) was documented in a study of blood T cell repertoires in COVID-19. Here immunoSEQ multiplex PCR was the method, and the copy in TCRdb shows in-frame clones only, minus some. The sample includes about 150,000 clones, roughly 80% of them seen just once. Donors in Cohort 3 counted as recovered after two negative PCRs, clearance, or symptom resolution. The CDR3 sequence is 17 residues long. V was trimmed by 5 bases and J by 0 bases, leaving 23 bases between them. Germline assignment: CDR1 DFQATT and CDR2 SNEGSKA (reference sequence). Specimen: PBMCs or T cells enriched from blood (not recorded which). This TCR came from a woman aged 40 to 49 who had recovered from COVID-19. The V and J genes are TRBV20-1 and TRBJ2-7; possible D gene TRBD2, 6 bases. CDR3 nucleotides: TGCAGTGCTCGTGGGGCGGGAACTGATCTTTACTCCTACGAGCAGTACTTC. Encoded protein: CSARGAGTDLYSYEQYF.